This TCR beta chain was sequenced during a study of cytomegalovirus exposure and HLA in healthy donors (dated by TCRdb to the late 2010s). Some background on the complete study: According to a later analysis, the roughly 120 validation repertoires were produced on the same platform as the approximately 690 repertoires of the first cohort. The study was designed to test whether signatures of past pathogen exposure could be identified by cataloging public T cell receptors. A separate validation cohort of some 130 different subjects was used in addition to the roughly 640-subject first cohort. The study combined high-throughput TCR immunosequencing, statistical association of individual TCRs with disease status, and machine learning to predict cytomegalovirus infection status. The paper's findings and limits, for the study overall: While some public TCRs were present in many individuals, most TCR sequences turned up only very rarely across donors. The validation cohort had no HLA typing available for a later analysis, so co-occurrence within that cohort was assessed over all 120 or so repertoires. Subsequent analysis determined that TCRs grouped into clusters in the first cohort also showed a tendency toward co-occurrence across the 130 or so validation repertoires, and approximately 94% of cluster scores exceeded 0. The classifier was reported to diagnose cytomegalovirus status with high specificity and sensitivity in both the original cohort and the validation cohort. In vitro tests confirmed that a few of the cytomegalovirus-associated TCR beta chains recognize cytomegalovirus antigens. In the study, 150 to 200 TCR beta chains were listed as associated with cytomegalovirus. It was suggested by the authors that the approach could potentially be generalized to other disease states and immunological phenotypes.

The library was built by means of the immunoSEQ multiplex PCR assay. As for the original processing: To diagnose cytomegalovirus status from the catalog of TCR beta chain sequences, a statistical classification framework was built. Not all clones reach the TCRdb copy of this immuneACCESS table, which keeps in-frame sequences only. Checked studies attribute under half of the gap to unresolved V genes and leave the rest unexplained. V, J and clone size derive from that table, while D and trimming were established from the DNA sequence. The sample profile shows about 240,000 clones; 70% to 90% of them were found once. The biggest ten clones account for roughly 1.2% of the sample. A word on this clone: This receptor's antigen is unknown. Qualities for individual bases were not recorded, and no much larger clone is one base off.

Donors formed part of the validation cohort, which comprised 95 to 150 subjects and was distinct from the first cohort of under 750 subjects. The CDR3, cysteine through phenylalanine, is 9 amino acids long. The DNA shown is the 27-base CDR3, in frame from base 1. V is shortened by 10 bases, J by 6 bases, and the region joining them spans 6 bases. The germline V gene supplies CDR1 MNHNS and CDR2 SASEGT. The source material was PBMCs. Recombination linked TRBV6-1 to TRBJ1-1; the D gene remains uncertain. The receptor's source is a woman younger than 45 in good health and CMV-seropositive. The CDR3 protein is CATGAEAFF. The DNA reads as follows: TGTGCCACCGGGGCTGAAGCTTTCTTT.